This T cell receptor (beta chain) was captured by sequencing in a study of HIV-infected patients and healthy controls. Alpha and beta constant-region primers primed reverse transcription of 400 to 650 ng RNA. Alpha and beta chain libraries were made separately by chain-specific third strand synthesis with multiplexing indices. A single record per CDR3 protein comes from TCRdb applying MiXCR to the 5' RACE reads. The repertoire holds approximately 3,300 distinct CDR3 sequences, roughly a fifth seen once, with around 30% in the top ten. No cell fractionation was done, so the repertoire covers all unsorted peripheral blood T cells. By frequency in the sample, this clonotype is medium-sized. Germline CDR1 LNHDA, CDR2 SQIVND (reference sequence). Between the trimmed V and J ends, which lost 4 bases and 4 bases, there was a span of 9 bases. CDR3 length: 13 residues.

Here the sequenced sample was blood, taken before antiretroviral therapy. The receptor's source is an adult with HIV infection. The rearrangement joins TRBV19 to TRBJ2-3, with D possibly TRBD2 on 6 matching bases. In nucleotides, the CDR3 is TGTGCCAGTAGTACTGGGGAGGCAGATACGCAGTATTTT. As protein: CASSTGEADTQYF.